A selection of T cell receptor delta chains follows, all from one sample in a study of Vδ1+ human thymocytes. TCRdb repeated clone calling on the multiplex PCR reads with CATT. The sample holds tens of thousands of delta-chain clones, about 29% seen once. Material: Vdelta1+ gamma-delta thymocytes from the thymus. The source of these receptors is a boy younger than two who had congenital heart surgery. The conserved cysteine and the conserved F or W are not part of the CDR3 here. D genes are given only for firm matches.

V	J	D	CDR3
TRDV1	TRDJ1	TRDD3	ALGEKGRGYPDKLI
TRDV1	TRDJ1	TRDD3	ALGELPSQVGDGRYTDKLI
TRDV1	TRDJ1	TRDD3	ALGLPTPSEQYWGMYTDKLI
TRDV1	TRDJ1	-	ALGELMSGAPERLI
TRDV1	TRDJ1	TRDD3	ALGELGGGYARLDKLI
TRDV1	TRDJ1	TRDD3	ALGVLSIGAPSTGGYASVLI
TRDV1	TRDJ1	-	ALGERNPTGAPQGKLI
TRDV1	TRDJ1	TRDD3	ALGARSYSGGYGYSDKLI
TRDV1	TRDJ1	-	ALGERHLAGGGGKLI
TRDV2	TRDJ3	-	ACDPGGSSRDTRQMF
TRDV1	TRDJ1	TRDD3	ALGEPTDWGILGTDKLI
TRDV1	TRDJ1	-	ALGQKGTLRLI
TRDV1	TRDJ1	TRDD3	ALGELFRTVLGDKPPTYTDKLI
TRDV1	TRDJ1	-	ALGELTVPTDKLI
TRDV1	TRDJ1	TRDD2	ALGEGPSYRGGYTDKLI
TRDV1	TRDJ1	TRDD3	ALGELIAGSVLLGSFFDTDKLI
TRDV1	TRDJ1	-	ALGEQRGKSLADKLI
TRDV1	TRDJ1	TRDD3	ALGPLYGGGVSDKLI
TRDV1	TRDJ1	TRDD3	ALGEPTWGGDKLI
TRDV1	TRDJ1	-	ALGELYSSGLGYTDKLI
TRDV1	TRDJ1	TRDD3	ALGKKRVSYSSGVAGGYVADKLI
TRDV1	TRDJ1	-	ALGARSHTDKLI
TRDV1	TRDJ1	TRDD3	ALGERKGPRYWGTKYTDKLI
TRDV1	TRDJ1	-	ALGEPFTGKDTDKLI
TRDV1	TRDJ1	TRDD3	ALGEYLLRGLTGGYGTDKLI
TRDV1	TRDJ1	TRDD3	ALGQPGDTPRGADKLI
TRDV1	TRDJ1	TRDD3	ALGEGFRGIKSLNTDKLI
TRDV1	TRDJ1	TRDD3	ALGEPPPESTGGLYTDKLI
TRDV1	TRDJ1	TRDD3	ALGEFKHWGITSDKLI
TRDV1	TRDJ1	-	ALGGPPPSGYHWHDLLI
TRDV1	TRDJ1	-	ALRTYALIQGDKLI
TRDV1	TRDJ3	TRDD3	ALGELFLAPLGGYSLDTRQMF
TRDV2	TRDJ1	TRDD3	ACDALRWGSRTDKLI
TRDV1	TRDJ1	TRDD3	ALVENGAGGILGSDKLI
TRDV1	TRDJ1	-	ALGEVRPLPPQVGEYTDKLI
TRDV1	TRDJ1	TRDD3	ALLGQSTGDWGIWGGLI
TRDV1	TRDJ1	TRDD3	ALGERKEEGILSWPTKLVDKLI
TRDV1	TRDJ1	TRDD3	ALGDQSPGPYWGIRGKLI
TRDV1	TRDJ1	-	ALGVCPTPGIPYTDKLI